The 10 T cell receptor beta chains below come from one sample, sequenced in a study of T cell changes during pregnancy in multiple sclerosis. Assay: immunoSEQ multiplex PCR; the TCRdb copy retains only in-frame clones and omits some. The sample has approximately 50,000 clones; approximately 91% are singletons. Sequencing used peripheral blood, obtained in the second trimester of pregnancy. All receptors derive from a female donor with multiple sclerosis, enrolled in a pregnancy study.

The chain couples TRBV4-3 to TRBJ2-6; D is unclear. Germline V gives CDR1 LGHNA, CDR2 YSLEER. The CDR3 length is 18 residues. V was clipped by 0 bases and J by 0 bases, with 12 bases between them. Written as DNA, the CDR3 is TGCGCCAGCAGCCAAGATCGGTACAGCCACTCTGGGGCCAACGTCCTGACTTTC. Translated, it gives CASSQDRYSHSGANVLTF.

This chain uses TRBV27 with TRBJ1-1; 7 bases are shared with TRBD1. Germline CDR1 and CDR2: MNHEY and SMNVEV (reference sequence). With 4 bases clipped from V and 4 bases from J, the junction kept 6 bases outside the gene matches. CDR3 length: 14 amino acids. In DNA form, the CDR3 reads TGTGCCAGCAGTTCCACAGGGGCGGTCACTGAAGCTTTCTTT. Translated, it gives CASSSTGAVTEAFF.

The chain uses TRBV28 and TRBJ2-3; perhaps TRBD1 as D (5 bases). V shed 6 bases and J shed 2 bases, with 9 bases lying between them. The CDR3 is made up of 13 amino acids. The germline gives CDR1 MDHEN, CDR2 SYDVKM. The CDR3 protein is CASSQGTTDTQYF. The CDR3 region has the DNA TGTGCCAGCAGCCAGGGCACCACAGATACGCAGTATTTT.

The chain links TRBV6-6 to TRBJ2-2; TRBD2 is a possible D gene (6 bases). The germline V gene encodes CDR1 MNHNY and CDR2 SVGAGI (reference sequence). V was clipped by 4 bases and J by 3 bases, with 6 bases between them. This CDR3 spans 13 amino acids. Here the CDR3 DNA reads TGTGCCAGCAGTTGGGGGGACACCGGGGAGCTGTTTTTT. Its protein product is CASSWGDTGELFF.

This sequence joins TRBV5-1 and TRBJ1-5, with a weak D call TRBD1 (5 bases). The germline gives CDR1 SGHRS, CDR2 YFSETQ. V lost 3 bases and J lost 5, with 15 bases in between. This CDR3 is built from 15 residues. CDR3 DNA: TGCGCCAGCAGCTACTCAGGGAATGCCGATCAGCCCCAGCATTTT. Translating it yields CASSYSGNADQPQHF.

The chain is built from TRBV18 and TRBJ1-1, with D possibly TRBD1 on 5 matching bases. V lost 1 base and J 4 bases, leaving 13 bases between the germline ends. Looked up from germline, CDR1 is KGHSH and CDR2 is LQKENI. CDR3 length: 15 amino acids. The chain's CDR3 is CASSPLRGRGTEAFF. CDR3 sequence (DNA): TGTGCCAGCTCACCACTGCGGGGTAGGGGCACTGAAGCTTTCTTT.

The gene calls are TRBV7-9 and TRBJ1-1; unclear D gene. Germline V gene sequence: CDR1 SEHNR, CDR2 FQNEAQ (reference sequence). Trimming cost V 4 bases and J 3 bases, with 3 bases left between them. The CDR3 has 11 residues. Here the CDR3 reads CASSSYTEAFF. Here the CDR3 DNA reads TGTGCCAGCAGCTCCTACACTGAAGCTTTCTTT.

The rearrangement uses TRBV5-4 and TRBJ2-1; 9 bases are a match to TRBD2. CDR1 is SGHNT and CDR2 is YYREEE in the germline V gene (reference sequence). V was pared by 2 bases and J by 5 bases, with 5 bases of the junction left unmatched. The CDR3 consists of 15 residues. The CDR3 DNA sequence: TGTGCCAGCAGCTTTAGCGGGGGTCGCAACAATGAGCAGTTCTTC. It specifies CASSFSGGRNNEQFF.

This chain joins TRBV5-1 and TRBJ2-7; D may be TRBD2 (6 bases). CDR1 is SGHRS, CDR2 YFSETQ, per germline. V was pared by 5 bases and J by 2 bases, with 14 bases between. The CDR3 extends over 14 amino acids. CDR3 in DNA: TGCGCCAGCAGTTTCGGGACGGGGGCCTACGAGCAGTACTTC. It encodes CASSFGTGAYEQYF.

The chain has TRBV29-1 and TRBJ1-2, with a possible D match to TRBD1 (6 bases). The V gene lost 4 bases and the J gene lost 4 bases, with 16 bases spanning the gap. The CDR3 spans 14 residues. Germline CDR1 SQVTM, CDR2 ANQGSEA. The DNA of the CDR3 is TGCAGCGTTGCAGCCAGGGGAGCCTCCTATGGCTACACCTTC. Translation gives CSVAARGASYGYTF. Complete variable domain (other parts from reference TRBV29-1 and TRBJ1-2): SAVISQKPSRDICQRGTSLTIQCQVDSQVTMMFWYRQQPGQSLTLIATANQGSEATYESGFVIDKFPISRPNLTFSTLTVSNMSPEDSSIYLCSVAARGASYGYTFGSGTRLTVV.